The 23 T cell receptor beta chains below come from one sample, sequenced in a study of blood T cell repertoires in COVID-19. TCRdb's copy holds only in-frame clones and misses some; the assay was immunoSEQ multiplex PCR. The data show 150,000 to 200,000 clones, with 85% to 90% seen just once and 6.5% to 8.5% held by the top ten. Sequenced input: PBMCs or T cells enriched from blood (not recorded which). These receptor sequences come from a woman in her forties or fifties who had recovered from COVID-19.

This chain connects TRBV3-1 (or the pseudogene TRBV3-2) to TRBJ2-1, with 7 bases aligning to TRBD1. The CDR3 loop spans 15 amino acids. V was pared by 2 bases and J by 1 base, with 2 bases of the junction left unmatched. Germline assignment: CDR1 LGHDT and CDR2 YNNKEL (reference sequence). CDR3 amino acids: CASSQWDSSYNEQFF. CDR3 nucleotides: TGTGCCAGCAGCCAATGGGACAGTTCCTACAATGAGCAGTTCTTC.

This rearrangement joins TRBV6-5 to TRBJ1-1, with D unclear. The CDR3 totals 12 residues. Germline CDR1 is MNHEY and CDR2 is SVGAGI. V was shortened by 10 bases and J by 2 bases, with 11 bases between the two germline ends. CDR3 residues: CAIVASNTEAFF. The CDR3, as DNA: TGTGCCATAGTAGCTTCAAACACTGAAGCTTTCTTT.

The chain has TRBV5-5 and TRBJ1-4; D gene unclear. V shed 5 bases and J shed 13 bases, with 27 bases lying between them. The CDR3 covers 16 residues. Germline CDR1 and CDR2: SGHKS and YYEKEE (reference sequence). This CDR3 is CASSELTFASKERLFF. In DNA form, the CDR3 reads TGTGCCAGCAGTGAGCTTACGTTCGCCTCCAAAGAGAGACTGTTTTTT.

The gene calls are TRBV6-5 and TRBJ2-5; no clear D gene. V was shortened by 4 bases and J by 7 bases, with 10 bases between the two germline ends. The CDR3 totals 12 residues. Per germline, CDR1 MNHEY and CDR2 SVGAGI. CDR3 amino acids: CASSSLPGTQYF. The CDR3 region has the DNA TGTGCCAGCAGTTCTCTCCCAGGGACCCAGTACTTC.

This chain connects TRBV7-2 to TRBJ2-3, with TRBD2 matching 8 bases. Germline V lookup: CDR1 SGHTA, CDR2 FQGNSA. This CDR3 contains 14 residues. V was pared by 5 bases and J by 5 bases, with 6 bases of the junction left unmatched. The CDR3 DNA is TGTGCCAGCAGCGCGGGACTAGTACAAGATACGCAGTATTTT. Translated, it gives CASSAGLVQDTQYF.

The table lists this clone with a count of one. The rearrangement uses TRBV4-2 and TRBJ2-7; D possibly corresponds to TRBD2 (5 bases). This CDR3 has 15 residues. With 1 base removed from V and 2 bases from J, the gap between germline ends came to 12 bases. Germline V gene data show CDR1 as LGHNA and CDR2 as YNFKEQ. CDR3 amino acids: CASSQGVGITYEQYF. CDR3 nucleotide sequence: TGTGCCAGCAGCCAAGGAGTCGGGATCACCTACGAGCAGTACTTC.

The V call is TRBV25-1, the J call TRBJ1-1; D gene uncertain. This CDR3 contains 12 residues. Trimming left V 3 bases short and J 4 bases short, with 6 bases between. CDR1 and CDR2 from the germline V gene are MGHDK and SYGVNS. CDR3 in amino acids: CASSDGGTEAFF. CDR3 DNA: TGTGCCAGCAGTGATGGAGGCACTGAAGCTTTCTTT.

The chain recombines TRBV10-3 with TRBJ2-7; the D gene is possibly TRBD2 (5 bases). V was cut by 0 bases and J by 2 bases, with 8 bases left in between. Per the germline V gene, CDR1 is ENHRY and CDR2 is SYGVKD. The CDR3 spans 14 residues. The CDR3 spells CAISESRVPYEQYF. The DNA of the CDR3 is TGTGCCATCAGTGAGTCGAGGGTCCCCTACGAGCAGTACTTC.

This clone has a handful of counts. V gene TRBV29-1 combines with J gene TRBJ1-5, with D perhaps matching TRBD1 (6 bases). The V end lost 7 bases, the J end lost 5 bases, and 21 bases lay between the germline ends. The CDR3 spans 15 residues. Germline CDR1 and CDR2: SQVTM and ANQGSEA. The CDR3 spells CSAGGGGDRDQPQHF. CDR3 DNA sequence: TGCAGCGCCGGAGGGGGGGGTGACAGAGATCAGCCCCAGCATTTT.

V usage is TRBV11-3 and J usage is TRBJ2-3; TRBD2 is a possible D gene (7 bases). The ends were cut back, 0 bases at V and 6 bases at J, with 25 bases in the middle. CDR1 SGHNT and CDR2 YENEEA come from the germline V gene. The CDR3 is 19 residues long. DNA for the CDR3: TGTGCCAGCAGCTTAGATCTCCCCTTTGGGGGGGGGCGGCGGGATACGCAGTATTTT. Translating it yields CASSLDLPFGGGRRDTQYF.

This chain links TRBV11-2 with TRBJ2-7; weak D call: TRBD2 (6 bases). The CDR3 totals 13 residues. Germline V gives CDR1 SGHAT, CDR2 FQNNGV. With 4 bases removed from V and 3 bases from J, the gap between germline ends came to 10 bases. In nucleotides, the CDR3 is TGTGCCAGCAGCTCCCGGGGACTCTACGAGCAGTACTTC. This encodes CASSSRGLYEQYF.

V is TRBV23-1 and J is TRBJ1-2; D ambiguous. TRBV23-1 is placed among ORFs of uncertain function. The CDR3 consists of 13 residues. V lost 11 bases and J lost 5, with 18 bases in between. CDR3 nucleotides: TGCGCCGGTGGGGAGGGAGCCTTGTATGGCTACACCTTC. This encodes CAGGEGALYGYTF.

V and J are TRBV6-1 and TRBJ2-7, with 7 bases that match TRBD1. The CDR3 is 16 amino acids. CDR1 and CDR2 from the germline V gene are MNHNS and SASEGT. V gave up 3 bases and J gave up 3 bases; unmatched junction bases: 11. The CDR3 region has the DNA TGTGCCAGCAGTGAGATACCGGGACAGAGACTCTACGAGCAGTACTTC. The encoded protein is CASSEIPGQRLYEQYF.

This rearrangement joins TRBV27 to TRBJ1-2; D remains ambiguous. V was trimmed by 8 bases and J by 5 bases, leaving 12 bases between them. CDR1 and CDR2 (germline): MNHEY, SMNVEV (reference sequence). The CDR3 spans 12 residues. Here the CDR3 reads CASHTPTYGYTF. The CDR3 nucleotides are TGTGCCAGCCATACCCCTACGTATGGCTACACCTTC.

The rearrangement uses TRBV9 and TRBJ2-1; D gene unclear. The CDR3 has 15 residues. Germline CDR1 reads SGDLS; CDR2 reads YYNGEE. V lost 4 bases, J lost 0 bases, and 11 bases lay in between. In DNA, the CDR3 is TGTGCCAGCAGCCGCGAGGCAAGCTCCTACAATGAGCAGTTCTTC. It yields the protein CASSREASSYNEQFF. The full variable domain, in which reference TRBV9 and TRBJ2-1 provide the parts outside the CDR3, is DSGVTQTPKHLITATGQRVTLRCSPRSGDLSVYWYQQSLDQGLQFLIQYYNGEERAKGNILERFSAQQFPDLHSELNLSSLELGDSALYFCASSREASSYNEQFFGPGTRLTVL.

This rearrangement joins TRBV2 to TRBJ1-4, with D uncertain. Germline V gene lookup returns CDR1 SNHLY and CDR2 FYNNEI. Trimming took 3 bases from V and 10 from J, leaving 12 bases between them. CDR3 length: 13 amino acids. CDR3 residues: CASSERDSGKLFF. The DNA of the CDR3 is TGTGCCAGCAGTGAGAGGGATTCAGGAAAACTGTTTTTT.

The sample holds a few counts of this clone. V usage is TRBV19 and J usage is TRBJ1-2; D is uncertain. V dropped 7 bases and J dropped 4 bases, with 7 bases sitting between them. The CDR3 length is 11 residues. The V gene's germline CDR1 is LNHDA and CDR2 SQIVND (reference sequence). CDR3 coding DNA: TGTGCCAGTACGAATAGCTATGGCTACACCTTC. Amino acids: CASTNSYGYTF.

The chain has TRBV28 and TRBJ2-2, with TRBD1 matching over 11 bases. CDR1 and CDR2 (germline): MDHEN, SYDVKM. This CDR3 is 15 amino acids long. Unmatched junction bases numbered 6, after V lost 5 bases and J lost 7 bases. The CDR3 is CASSPGTGGGGELFF. CDR3 sequence (DNA): TGTGCCAGCAGTCCCGGGACAGGGGGAGGCGGGGAGCTGTTTTTT.

The CDR3 is CASSPGGGVVMETQYF. CDR3 nucleotide sequence: TGCGCCAGCAGTCCCGGCGGGGGGGTGGTTATGGAGACCCAGTACTTC. This rearrangement joins TRBV5-1 to TRBJ2-5, with 9 bases aligning to TRBD2. In germline, CDR1 is SGHRS, CDR2 YFSETQ. V lost 5 bases to trimming and J lost 5 bases; unmatched junction nucleotides: 13. The CDR3 has 16 residues. The full variable domain, in which reference TRBV5-1 and TRBJ2-5 provide the parts outside the CDR3, is KAGVTQTPRYLIKTRGQQVTLSCSPISGHRSVSWYQQTPGQGLQFLFEYFSETQRNKGNFPGRFSGRQFSNSRSEMNVSTLELGDSALYLCASSPGGGVVMETQYFGPGTRLLVL.

The J gene is TRBJ1-2, the V gene TRBV9, with 9 bases identical to TRBD1. The CDR3 contains 14 residues. From germline, CDR1 is SGDLS and CDR2 YYNGEE. The V gene end was trimmed by 3 bases and the J gene end by 4 bases; junction bases not matched to a gene: 4. The DNA of the CDR3 is TGTGCCAGCAGCGGGGGACAGGGCTCCTATGGCTACACCTTC. It is translated as CASSGGQGSYGYTF.

The V call is TRBV19, the J call TRBJ1-3, with a possible D match to TRBD1 (5 bases). Trimming removed 7 bases from V and 0 bases from J, with 16 bases in between. CDR3 size: 16 residues. Germline V CDR1 and CDR2: LNHDA, SQIVND (reference sequence). Here the CDR3 DNA reads TGTGCCAGTAACACCGACAGCCATCCCTCTGGAAACACCATATATTTT. Translating it yields CASNTDSHPSGNTIYF. Looking up the rest from reference TRBV19 and TRBJ1-3 gives the full variable domain: DGGITQSPKYLFRKEGQNVTLSCEQNLNHDAMYWYRQDPGQGLRLIYYSQIVNDFQKGDIAEGYSVSREKKESFPLTVTSAQKNPTAFYLCASNTDSHPSGNTIYFGEGSWLTVV.

The CDR3, as DNA: TGCGCCAGCAGTCCCCTGAGATCCTGGGGGCCCCCTGGAGCTTTCTTT. Its protein is CASSPLRSWGPPGAFF. The V gene is TRBV23-1, the J gene TRBJ1-1, with D possibly TRBD1 on 6 matching bases. TRBV23-1 is flagged as an ORF with uncertain function. CDR3 length: 16 amino acids. Trimming took off 4 bases at V and 10 bases at J, with 25 bases between the two ends.

The V and J genes are TRBV18 and TRBJ2-1, with 12 bases identical to TRBD2. Germline-derived CDR1 and CDR2 are KGHSH and LQKENI. Losses at the gene ends were 2 bases for V and 7 bases for J; bases not matched to a gene: 6. The CDR3 length is 16 residues. In nucleotides, the CDR3 is TGTGCCAGCTCACCATCCGGGCTAGCGGGGGGGAATGAGCAGTTCTTC. Encoded protein: CASSPSGLAGGNEQFF.